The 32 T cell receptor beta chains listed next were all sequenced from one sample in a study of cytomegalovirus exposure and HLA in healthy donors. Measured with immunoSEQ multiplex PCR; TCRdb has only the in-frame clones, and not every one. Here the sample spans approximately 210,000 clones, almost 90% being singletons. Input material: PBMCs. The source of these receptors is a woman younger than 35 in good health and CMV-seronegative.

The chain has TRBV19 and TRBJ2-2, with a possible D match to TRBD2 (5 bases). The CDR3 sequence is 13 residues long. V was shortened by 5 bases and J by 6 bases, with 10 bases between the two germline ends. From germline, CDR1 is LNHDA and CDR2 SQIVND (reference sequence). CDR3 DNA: TGTGCCAGTAGTTCGACGCGGGCCGGGGAGCTGTTTTTT. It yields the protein CASSSTRAGELFF.

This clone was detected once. The CDR3 spells CASSQVRGTEAFF. The CDR3, as DNA: TGCGCCAGCAGCCAAGTCAGGGGTACTGAAGCTTTCTTT. The rearrangement uses TRBV4-1 and TRBJ1-1, with D possibly matching TRBD1 (6 bases). CDR1 and CDR2 (germline): MGHRA, YSYEKL. This CDR3 spans 13 amino acids. With 1 base removed from V and 5 bases from J, the gap between germline ends came to 8 bases.

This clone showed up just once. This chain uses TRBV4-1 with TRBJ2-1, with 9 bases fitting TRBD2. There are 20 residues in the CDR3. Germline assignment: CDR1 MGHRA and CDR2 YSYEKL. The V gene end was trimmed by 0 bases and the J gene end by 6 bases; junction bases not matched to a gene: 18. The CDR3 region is CASSQERAGVSREGPNEQFF. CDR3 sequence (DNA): TGCGCCAGCAGCCAAGAGCGGGCAGGGGTCTCGCGGGAGGGCCCCAATGAGCAGTTCTTC.

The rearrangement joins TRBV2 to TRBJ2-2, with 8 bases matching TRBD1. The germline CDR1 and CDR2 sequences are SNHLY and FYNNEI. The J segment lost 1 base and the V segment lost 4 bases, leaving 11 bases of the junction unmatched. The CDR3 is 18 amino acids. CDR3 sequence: CASSGPDRAGLNTGELFF. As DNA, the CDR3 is TGTGCCAGCAGTGGGCCGGACAGGGCCGGGTTGAACACCGGGGAGCTGTTTTTT.

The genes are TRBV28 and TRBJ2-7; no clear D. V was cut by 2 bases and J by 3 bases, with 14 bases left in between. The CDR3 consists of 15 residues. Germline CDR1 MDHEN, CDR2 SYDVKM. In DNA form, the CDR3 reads TGTGCCAGCAGTTTAAAACTAAGCCCCCTCTACGAGCAGTACTTC. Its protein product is CASSLKLSPLYEQYF. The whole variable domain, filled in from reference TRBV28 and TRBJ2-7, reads DVKVTQSSRYLVKRTGEKVFLECVQDMDHENMFWYRQDPGLGLRLIYFSYDVKMKEKGDIPEGYSVSREKKERFSLILESASTNQTSMYLCASSLKLSPLYEQYFGPGTRLTVT.

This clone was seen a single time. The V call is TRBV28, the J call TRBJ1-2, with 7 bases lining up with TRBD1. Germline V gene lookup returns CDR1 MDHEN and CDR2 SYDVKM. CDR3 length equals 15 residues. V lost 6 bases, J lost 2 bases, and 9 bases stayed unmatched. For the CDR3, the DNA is TGTGCCAGCAGCGAAAGGGACAGAGCAAACTATGGCTACACCTTC. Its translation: CASSERDRANYGYTF.

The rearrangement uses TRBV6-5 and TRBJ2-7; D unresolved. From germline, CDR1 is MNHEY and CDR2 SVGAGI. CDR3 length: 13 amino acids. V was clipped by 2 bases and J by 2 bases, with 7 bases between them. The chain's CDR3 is CASSYDSTYEQYF. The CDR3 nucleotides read TGTGCCAGCAGTTACGATAGCACCTACGAGCAGTACTTC.

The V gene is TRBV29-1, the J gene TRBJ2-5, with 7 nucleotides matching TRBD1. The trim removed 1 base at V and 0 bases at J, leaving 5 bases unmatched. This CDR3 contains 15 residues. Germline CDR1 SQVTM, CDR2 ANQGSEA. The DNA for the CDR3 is TGCAGCGTTGAAGCGCCAGGGGGAAACCAAGAGACCCAGTACTTC. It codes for CSVEAPGGNQETQYF.

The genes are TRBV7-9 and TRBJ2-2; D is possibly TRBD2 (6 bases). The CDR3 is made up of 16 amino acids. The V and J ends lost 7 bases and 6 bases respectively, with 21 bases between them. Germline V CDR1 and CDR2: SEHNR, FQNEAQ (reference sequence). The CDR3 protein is CASTPGDYRRAGELFF. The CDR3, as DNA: TGTGCCAGCACTCCGGGGGATTACAGGAGGGCCGGGGAGCTGTTTTTT.

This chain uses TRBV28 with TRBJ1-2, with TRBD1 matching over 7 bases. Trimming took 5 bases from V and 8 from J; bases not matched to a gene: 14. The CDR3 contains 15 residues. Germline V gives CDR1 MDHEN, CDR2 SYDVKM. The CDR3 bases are TGTGCCAGCAGTCCGCGACAGGGTCGGCTTGGGGGCTACACCTTC. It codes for CASSPRQGRLGGYTF.

The CDR3 sequence is CAWSRLNTEAFF. CDR3 nucleotides: TGTGCCTGGAGCAGATTGAACACTGAAGCTTTCTTT. The genes are TRBV30 and TRBJ1-1, with D uncertain. Germline V CDR1 and CDR2: GTSNPN, SVGIG (reference sequence). The ends were cut back, 3 bases at V and 0 bases at J, with 5 bases in the middle. This CDR3 spans 12 amino acids.

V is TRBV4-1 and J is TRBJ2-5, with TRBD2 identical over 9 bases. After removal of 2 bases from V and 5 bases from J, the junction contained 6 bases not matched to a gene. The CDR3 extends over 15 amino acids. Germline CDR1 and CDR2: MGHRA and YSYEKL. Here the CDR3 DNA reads TGCGCCAGCAGCCAAACTGACGGGACTAGCGAGACCCAGTACTTC. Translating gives CASSQTDGTSETQYF.

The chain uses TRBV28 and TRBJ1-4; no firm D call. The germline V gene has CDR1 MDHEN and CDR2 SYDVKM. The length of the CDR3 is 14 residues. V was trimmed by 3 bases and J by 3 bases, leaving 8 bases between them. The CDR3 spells CASSFWSANEKLFF. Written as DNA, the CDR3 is TGTGCCAGCAGTTTTTGGTCGGCTAATGAAAAACTGTTTTTT.

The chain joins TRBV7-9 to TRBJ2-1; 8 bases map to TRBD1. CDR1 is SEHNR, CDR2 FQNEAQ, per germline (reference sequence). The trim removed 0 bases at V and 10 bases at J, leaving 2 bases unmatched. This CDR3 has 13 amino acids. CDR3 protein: CASSLAQGAEQFF. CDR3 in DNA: TGTGCCAGCAGCTTAGCCCAGGGGGCGGAGCAGTTCTTC.

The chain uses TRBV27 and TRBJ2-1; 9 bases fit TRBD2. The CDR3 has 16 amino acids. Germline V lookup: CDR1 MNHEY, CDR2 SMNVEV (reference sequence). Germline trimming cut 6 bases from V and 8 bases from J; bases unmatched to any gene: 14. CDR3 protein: CASSTHMGLADDEQFF. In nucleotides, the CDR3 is TGTGCCAGCAGCACACATATGGGACTAGCTGACGATGAGCAGTTCTTC.

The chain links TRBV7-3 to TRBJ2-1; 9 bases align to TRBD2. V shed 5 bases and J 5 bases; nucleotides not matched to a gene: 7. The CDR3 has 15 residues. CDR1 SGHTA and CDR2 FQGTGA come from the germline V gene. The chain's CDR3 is CASSLLAGVHNEQFF. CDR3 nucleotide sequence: TGTGCCAGCAGCCTCTTAGCGGGAGTACACAATGAGCAGTTCTTC.

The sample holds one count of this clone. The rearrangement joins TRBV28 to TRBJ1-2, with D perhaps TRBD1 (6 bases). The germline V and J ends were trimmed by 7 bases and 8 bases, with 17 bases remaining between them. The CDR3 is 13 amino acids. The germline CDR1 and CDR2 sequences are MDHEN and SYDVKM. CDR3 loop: CASNSGGARGYTF. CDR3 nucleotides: TGTGCCAGCAATTCCGGGGGGGCGAGAGGCTACACCTTC.

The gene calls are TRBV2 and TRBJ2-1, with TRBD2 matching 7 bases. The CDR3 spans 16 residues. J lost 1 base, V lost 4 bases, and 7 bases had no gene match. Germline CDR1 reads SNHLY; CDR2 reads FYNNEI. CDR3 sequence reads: CASSVEGLGSYNEQFF. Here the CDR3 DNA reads TGTGCCAGCAGTGTAGAAGGACTAGGTTCCTACAATGAGCAGTTCTTC.

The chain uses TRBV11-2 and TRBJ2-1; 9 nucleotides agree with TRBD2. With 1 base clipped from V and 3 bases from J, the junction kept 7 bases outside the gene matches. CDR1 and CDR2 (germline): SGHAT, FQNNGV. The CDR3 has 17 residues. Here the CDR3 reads CASSLGGLAGYYNEQFF. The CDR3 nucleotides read TGTGCCAGCAGCTTAGGAGGTCTAGCGGGATACTACAATGAGCAGTTCTTC.

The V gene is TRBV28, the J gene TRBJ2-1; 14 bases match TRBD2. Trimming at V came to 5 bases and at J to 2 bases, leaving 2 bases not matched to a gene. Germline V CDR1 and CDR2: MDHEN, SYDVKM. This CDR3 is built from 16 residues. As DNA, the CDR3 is TGTGCCAGCAGTCCGACTAGCGGGAGGGCCTACAATGAGCAGTTCTTC. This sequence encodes CASSPTSGRAYNEQFF.

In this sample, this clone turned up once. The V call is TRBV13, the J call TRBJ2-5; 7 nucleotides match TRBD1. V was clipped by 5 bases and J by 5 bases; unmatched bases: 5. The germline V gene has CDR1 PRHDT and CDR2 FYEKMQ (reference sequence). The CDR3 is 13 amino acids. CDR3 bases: TGTGCCAGCAGCCCCGACAGGGACGAGACCCAGTACTTC. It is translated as CASSPDRDETQYF.

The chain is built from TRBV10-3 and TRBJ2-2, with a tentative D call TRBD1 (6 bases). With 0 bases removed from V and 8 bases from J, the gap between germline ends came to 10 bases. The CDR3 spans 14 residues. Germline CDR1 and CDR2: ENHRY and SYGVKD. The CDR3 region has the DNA TGTGCCATCAGTGAGTCGAACAGGGAAGGGGAGCTGTTTTTT. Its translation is CAISESNREGELFF.

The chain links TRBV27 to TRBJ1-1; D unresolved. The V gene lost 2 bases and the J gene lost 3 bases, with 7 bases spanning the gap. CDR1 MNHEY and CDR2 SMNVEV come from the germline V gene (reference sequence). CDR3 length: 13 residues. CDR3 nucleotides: TGTGCCAGCAGTTTACTAGGATACACTGAAGCTTTCTTT. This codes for CASSLLGYTEAFF.

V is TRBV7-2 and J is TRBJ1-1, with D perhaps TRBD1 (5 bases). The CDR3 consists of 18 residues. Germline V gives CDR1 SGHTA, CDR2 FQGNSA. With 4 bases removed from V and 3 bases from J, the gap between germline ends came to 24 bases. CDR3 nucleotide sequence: TGTGCCAGCAGCTCCCCAGGAGGAGGCTGGGGGGAGGACACTGAAGCTTTCTTT. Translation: CASSSPGGGWGEDTEAFF.

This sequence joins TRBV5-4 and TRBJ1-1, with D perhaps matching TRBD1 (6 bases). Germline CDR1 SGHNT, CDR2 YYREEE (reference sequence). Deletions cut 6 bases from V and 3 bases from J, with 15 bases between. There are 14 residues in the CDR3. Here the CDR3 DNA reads TGTGCCAGCACGAAACAGGGACGGGACACTGAAGCTTTCTTT. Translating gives CASTKQGRDTEAFF.

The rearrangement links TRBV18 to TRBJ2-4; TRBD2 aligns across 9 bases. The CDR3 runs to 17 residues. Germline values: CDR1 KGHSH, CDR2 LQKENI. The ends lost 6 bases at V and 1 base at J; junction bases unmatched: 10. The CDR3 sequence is CASSPRIAGDAKNIQYF. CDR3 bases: TGTGCCAGCTCCCCCAGGATAGCGGGAGACGCCAAAAACATTCAGTACTTC.

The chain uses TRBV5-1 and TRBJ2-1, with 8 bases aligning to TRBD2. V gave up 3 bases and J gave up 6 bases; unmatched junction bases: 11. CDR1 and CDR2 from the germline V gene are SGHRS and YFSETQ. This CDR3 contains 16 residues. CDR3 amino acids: CASSSAGTRTTNEQFF. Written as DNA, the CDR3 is TGCGCCAGCAGCTCGGCCGGGACTAGGACTACCAATGAGCAGTTCTTC.

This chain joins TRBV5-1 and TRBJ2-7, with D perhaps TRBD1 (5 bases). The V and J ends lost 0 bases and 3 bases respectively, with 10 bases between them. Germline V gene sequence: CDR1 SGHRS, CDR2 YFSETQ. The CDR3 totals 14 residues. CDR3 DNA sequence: TGCGCCAGCAGCTTGGATATCAGGGTCTACGAGCAGTACTTC. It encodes CASSLDIRVYEQYF.

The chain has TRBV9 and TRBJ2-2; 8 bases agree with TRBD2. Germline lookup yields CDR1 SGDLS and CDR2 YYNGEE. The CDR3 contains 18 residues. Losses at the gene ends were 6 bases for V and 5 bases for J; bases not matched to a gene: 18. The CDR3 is CASTPGEREKMETGELFF. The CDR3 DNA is TGTGCCAGCACCCCGGGGGAGCGGGAGAAAATGGAAACCGGGGAGCTGTTTTTT.

The CDR3 bases are TGTGCCACCAGCAACCTAGGGGGTGAAGCTTTCTTT. Translated, it gives CATSNLGGEAFF. This chain uses TRBV15 with TRBJ1-1; tentative D call: TRBD1 (6 bases). V gave up 4 bases and J gave up 7 bases, with 10 bases separating them. This CDR3 contains 12 residues. Germline V gives CDR1 LNHNV, CDR2 YYDKDF (reference sequence).

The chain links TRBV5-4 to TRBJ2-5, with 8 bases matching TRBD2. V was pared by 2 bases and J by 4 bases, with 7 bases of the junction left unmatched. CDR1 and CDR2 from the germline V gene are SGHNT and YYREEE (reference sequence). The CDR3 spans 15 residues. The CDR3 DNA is TGTGCCAGCAGCTTTGTCGGGGCGGGAGGAGAGACCCAGTACTTC. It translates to CASSFVGAGGETQYF.

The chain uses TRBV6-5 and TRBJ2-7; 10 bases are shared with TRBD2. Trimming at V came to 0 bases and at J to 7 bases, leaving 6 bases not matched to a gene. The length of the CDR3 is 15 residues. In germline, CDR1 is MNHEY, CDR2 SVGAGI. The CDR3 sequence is CASSYSKTSGTEQYF. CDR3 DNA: TGTGCCAGCAGTTACTCGAAAACTAGCGGGACAGAGCAGTACTTC.